The T cell receptor beta chain under discussion was sequenced for a study of blood T cell repertoires in COVID-19 (dated by TCRdb to the early 2020s). In the study overall: Samples covering the acute and convalescent phases of COVID-19 were provided by collaborators in the United States, Italy and Spain. The material from the prospective study consisted of cDNA or gDNA derived from T cells, B-cell-depleted T cells, or PBMCs. The dataset comprised deeply sampled blood TCRbeta repertoires from subjects exposed to, actively infected with, or recovered from COVID-19. The repertoires were made available in a free public database intended to serve as a resource for research on the immune response to SARS-CoV-2. Samples came from the ongoing ImmuneRACE study (first 160 participants) plus 1,254 subjects from 6 global collaborators. A de-identified subject ID, COVID-19 status, age in years and sex were almost always included in the sample metadata. Where available, HLA class I and class II types were obtained from metadata supplied by the sample provider rather than from assay-based typing.

Overall study results and their limits: The amount of clinical and demographic metadata varied by source and participant and was provided uncurated.

One collaborating source in Seattle enrolled patients while the patients were actively infected and followed the patients over time throughout the course of disease. Whole blood was collected in K2EDTA tubes by collaborating institutions according to the institutions' own protocols. Collaborator samples were shipped for TCRbeta analysis as frozen whole blood, isolated PBMCs, or DNA extracted from either sample type. The germline V gene gives CDR1 as SGDLS and CDR2 as YYNGEE. V is pruned by 3 bases and J by 3 bases, leaving 6 bases of the junction without a gene match. The CDR3, from cysteine to phenylalanine, totals 15 residues. The only DNA kept is the CDR3, 45 bases in frame from the first base. TCRbeta CDR3 regions were amplified from genomic DNA by means of the immunoSEQ Assay, a bias-controlled multiplex PCR. For the original study's pipeline: The number of nucleated cells in each sample was estimated from the amplification of reference gene primers within the assay. To quantify the absolute abundance of each unique TCRbeta CDR3 rearrangement, sequence reads were collapsed and filtered. Productive Simpson clonality was computed per sample as the square root of Simpson's diversity index over productive rearrangements. Not all clones reach the TCRdb copy of this immuneACCESS table, which keeps in-frame sequences only. Checked studies attribute under half of the gap to unresolved V genes and leave the rest unexplained. D and trimming were read from the DNA, whereas the V and J calls and clone size are those reported in that table. Recorded for this sample are around 150,000 clones; approximately 80% of them occurred a single time. 6.5% to 9% of the sample is in the top ten clones.

A word on this clone: Its cognate antigen has yet to be identified. Base-call qualities are not available, and no considerably larger clone is one nucleotide away.

Material: peripheral blood. The chain uses TRBV9 and TRBJ1-5; 7 of the junction bases match TRBD1. The source is a woman aged 40 to 50 with COVID-19, enrolled during active disease. The encoded CDR3 is CASSEGDSFNQPQHF. In nucleotides, the sequence is TGTGCCAGCAGCGAGGGGGACAGTTTCAATCAGCCCCAGCATTTT.